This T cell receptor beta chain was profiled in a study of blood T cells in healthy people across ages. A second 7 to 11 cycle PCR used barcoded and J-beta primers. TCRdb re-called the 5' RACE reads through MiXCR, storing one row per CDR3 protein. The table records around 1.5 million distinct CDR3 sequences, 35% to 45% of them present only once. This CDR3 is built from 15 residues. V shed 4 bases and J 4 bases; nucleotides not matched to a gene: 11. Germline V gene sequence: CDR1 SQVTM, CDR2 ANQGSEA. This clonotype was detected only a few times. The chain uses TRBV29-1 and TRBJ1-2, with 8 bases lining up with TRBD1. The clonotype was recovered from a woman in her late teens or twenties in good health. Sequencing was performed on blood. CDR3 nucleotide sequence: TGCAGCGTTGTGCAGGGGGCCCGCTCGGGCTATGGCTACACCTTC. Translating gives CSVVQGARSGYGYTF.